This TCR beta chain was captured by sequencing in a study of cytomegalovirus exposure and HLA in healthy donors. Per the germline V gene, CDR1 is LGHNT and CDR2 is FRNRAP. This CDR3 comprises 14 residues. V gave up 5 bases and J gave up 4 bases; unmatched junction bases: 4. The assay was immunoSEQ multiplex PCR, and TCRdb's table has in-frame clones only and misses some. The sample lists more than 150,000 clones; 88% were seen once. The rearrangement joins TRBV12-5 to TRBJ2-5, with 10 bases lining up with TRBD1. Sequencing used PBMCs. This TCR derives from a man between 18 and 35 years old in good health and CMV-seronegative. CDR3 nucleotides: TGTGCTAGTGGTCCCGGACAGGGGGTAGAGACCCAGTACTTC. Encoded protein: CASGPGQGVETQYF.